Given below is one TCR beta chain in context. This entry comes from a study of T cells in Graves' hyperthyroidism and ophthalmopathy. Researchers amplified the TCR beta CDR3 regions from RNA transcripts. The primer set for the first-round RT-PCR of the TCR CDR3 was HTBI. TCRdb re-called the multiplex PCR reads with MiXCR, one entry per CDR3 protein. The sample contains about 580,000 distinct CDR3 sequences, more than 11% of which appear only once. The clonotype comes from a woman aged 25 to 39 with Graves' hyperthyroidism that later progressed to Graves' ophthalmopathy. Input material: blood.

This CDR3 is CASSIEGTLYNEQFF. CDR3 DNA sequence: TGTGCCAGTAGTATAGAGGGGACTTTGTACAATGAGCAGTTCTTC. The V and J genes are TRBV19 and TRBJ2-1, with D perhaps matching TRBD2 (6 bases). CDR3 size: 15 residues. The V and J ends lost 0 bases and 4 bases respectively, with 10 bases between them. CDR1 is LNHDA and CDR2 is SQIVND in the germline V gene (reference sequence).